This TCR beta chain appears in the sequencing data of a study of T cell changes during pregnancy in multiple sclerosis. The J segment lost 3 bases and the V segment lost 5 bases, leaving 5 bases of the junction unmatched. The CDR3 has 16 residues. The germline gives CDR1 SGHTA, CDR2 FQGNSA. This table comes from immunoSEQ multiplex PCR, and its TCRdb copy is limited to in-frame clones, with some not included. The repertoire includes about 68,000 clones, just over 90% of them detected once, and around 1.5% sits in the top ten. The sequence was collected from a female donor with multiple sclerosis, enrolled in a pregnancy study. The genes are TRBV7-2 and TRBJ2-1, with 12 bases matching TRBD2. This specimen consisted of peripheral blood, obtained in the third trimester of pregnancy. The DNA of the CDR3 is TGTGCCAGCAGCCCTCCGGGACTAGCGGGCTACAATGAGCAGTTCTTC. Amino acid sequence: CASSPPGLAGYNEQFF.